In its sample, the clone carrying this TCR beta chain was seen a few times. Its antigen is undetermined. These data originate in a study of CD8+ T cells in alopecia areata. The study's findings and limits: Lesional scalp displayed greater clonality than normal scalp, most notably in alopecia totalis/universalis.

cDNA prepared by RNA extraction and subsequent reverse transcription served as the template for sequencing. Method: immunoSEQ multiplex PCR; TCRdb's copy keeps in-frame clones and lacks some. There are about 200,000 clones in the sample; roughly three fifths occur only once, and around 5% lies in the top ten. The CDR3 runs 14 residues. Unmatched junction bases numbered 4, after V lost 5 bases and J lost 7 bases. Germline-derived CDR1 and CDR2 are SGHAT and FQNNGV. The sample was CD8+ T cells sorted from blood. This sequence joins TRBV11-2 and TRBJ1-6; the match to TRBD1 covers 8 bases. The clonotype comes from a human donor in good health. In nucleotides, the CDR3 is TGTGCCAGCAGCCGTGGACAGGGCAATTCACCCCTCCACTTT. Translating it yields CASSRGQGNSPLHF.